Included here is one T cell receptor beta chain sequence, with context. The CDR3 covers 15 residues. CDR1 and CDR2 from the germline V gene are SGHRS and YFSETQ. Trimming took off 0 bases at V and 4 bases at J, with 12 bases between the two ends. The sample is drawn from a study of shared clonotypes between healthy human individuals. The material for each subset, its genomic DNA, was split evenly across several immunoSEQ plates. TCRdb's table, derived via immunoSEQ multiplex PCR, lists solely in-frame clones and lacks some. The data hold some 2,000,000 clones, with 85% to 95% observed a single time. Material: naive CD4+ T cells sorted from blood. Subset here: CD45RA+ positively selected. This chain joins TRBV5-1 and TRBJ2-3; perhaps TRBD1 as D (5 bases). This clonotype was sampled from a man between 18 and 29 years old in good health. CDR3 nucleotides: TGCGCCAGCAGCTTGGGGCCAGGGTTGCCAGATACGCAGTATTTT. Protein product: CASSLGPGLPDTQYF.